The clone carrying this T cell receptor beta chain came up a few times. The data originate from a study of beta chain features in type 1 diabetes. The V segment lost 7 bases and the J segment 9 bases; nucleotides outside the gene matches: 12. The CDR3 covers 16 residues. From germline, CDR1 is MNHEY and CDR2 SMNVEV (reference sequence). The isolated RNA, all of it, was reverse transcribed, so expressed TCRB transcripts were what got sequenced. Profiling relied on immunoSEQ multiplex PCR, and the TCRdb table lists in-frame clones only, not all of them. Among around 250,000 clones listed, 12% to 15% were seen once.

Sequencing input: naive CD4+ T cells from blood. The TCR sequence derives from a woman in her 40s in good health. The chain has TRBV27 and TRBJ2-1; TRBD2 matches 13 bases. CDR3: CASTEILAGGPGEQFF. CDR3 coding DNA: TGTGCCAGCACCGAGATACTAGCGGGGGGGCCGGGTGAGCAGTTCTTC.